Shown below are 2 T cell receptor beta chains from a single sample sequenced in a study of post-analysis software for immune sequencing data. Study-wide findings and caveats: Patients showed TRBV5-6, TRBV5-1 and TRBV20-1 among five TRBV segments more frequent than in controls.

cDNA libraries for TCR beta contained unique molecular identifiers. TCRdb re-called the PCR reads with MiXCR, one entry per CDR3 protein. The sample consists of some 450,000 distinct CDR3 sequences, approximately 45% of them appearing once. The antigens these receptors bind are not known. Input material: blood. Every receptor here comes from a girl aged 10 to 17 with multiple sclerosis.

The rearrangement uses TRBV7-9 and TRBJ2-3; no clear D gene. This CDR3 is built from 12 residues. V lost 7 bases and J lost 6, with 11 bases in between. Germline lookup yields CDR1 SEHNR and CDR2 FQNEAQ (reference sequence). CDR3 in DNA: TGTGCCAGCAACTGGGTCCCGGATACGCAGTATTTT. It encodes CASNWVPDTQYF.

The chain carries TRBV20-1 and TRBJ2-3, with a possible D match to TRBD2 (6 bases). There are 16 residues in the CDR3. Trimming left V 0 bases short and J 3 bases short, with 16 bases between. Germline-derived CDR1 and CDR2 are DFQATT and SNEGSKA (reference sequence). CDR3 sequence reads: CSARDAEGGKTDTQYF. The CDR3 nucleotides are TGCAGTGCTAGAGATGCGGAAGGCGGGAAGACAGATACGCAGTATTTT.